The 21 T cell receptor beta chains listed next were all sequenced from one sample in a study of spatial heterogeneity in lung cancer. TCRdb independently ran MiXCR on the 5' RACE reads; one entry per CDR3 protein. The data show some 7,800 distinct CDR3 sequences, with 6.5% to 9.5% seen just once and about half held by the top ten. Documented time point: sample taken at primary tumor resection. Tumor, nontumor lung or frozen PBMC supplied whole RNA, sequenced without sorting. This sample comprised PBMCs, obtained at surgery. These receptors all come from a male donor with early-stage non-small cell lung cancer.

On this clonotype itself: This beta chain slipped into a library made for alpha chains as a stray read, so its size is not meaningful. The chain links TRBV9 to TRBJ2-3; the D gene could be TRBD1 or TRBD2 (5 bases each). CDR3 length equals 16 residues. Germline-derived CDR1 and CDR2 are SGDLS and YYNGEE. Trimming took off 4 bases at V and 6 bases at J, with 21 bases between the two ends. In DNA, the CDR3 is TGTGCCAGCAGCCTCGGCTCGGGGCTAGCTGGGGATACGCAGTATTTT. This gives the protein CASSLGSGLAGDTQYF.

Concerning this clonotype: This beta chain is an unintended read in a library built for alpha chains; its size means little. The chain employs TRBV4-2 and TRBJ2-3, with unresolved D. V gave up 0 bases and J gave up 7 bases, with 11 bases separating them. Per germline, CDR1 LGHNA and CDR2 YNFKEQ. The CDR3 spans 14 residues. The CDR3 is CASSQDNPRYTQYF. DNA for the CDR3: TGTGCCAGCAGCCAAGATAACCCCCGATATACGCAGTATTTT.

As concerns this clonotype: Within a library made for alpha chains, this beta chain is off target, and its count is uninformative. This chain connects TRBV5-1 to TRBJ2-3, with D possibly being TRBD2 (6 bases). Trimming left V 0 bases short and J 0 bases short, with 11 bases between. The CDR3 has 16 residues. In germline, CDR1 is SGHRS, CDR2 YFSETQ. The CDR3 nucleotides read TGCGCCAGCAGCTTGGATGTCGGGACTAGCACAGATACGCAGTATTTT. Translated, it gives CASSLDVGTSTDTQYF.

Many counts were recorded for this clonotype. This beta chain is a stray read from a library made for alpha chains; its abundance is not meaningful. The chain couples TRBV21-1 to TRBJ2-3; the table's D gene call, TRBD2, was not cross checked with the DNA. TRBV21-1 is labeled a pseudogene. This CDR3 is 17 amino acids long. The CDR3 DNA reads as TGTGCCAGCAGCAAAGTCGGTAGCGGGGTCCATCCAGATACGCAGTATTTT. Its protein is CASSKVGSGVHPDTQYF.

A remark on this clonotype: This beta chain lies outside the target of a library built for alpha chains; its clone size means little. The chain employs TRBV30 and TRBJ2-3; 7 bases match TRBD2. Germline V lookup: CDR1 GTSNPN, CDR2 SVGIG (reference sequence). This CDR3 has 16 residues. V lost 7 bases to trimming and J lost 8 bases; unmatched junction nucleotides: 21. CDR3 sequence: CASRTSGGGAPATQYF. The CDR3 nucleotides read TGTGCCTCCCGGACCTCTGGCGGGGGTGCCCCAGCTACGCAGTATTTT.

This clonotype was counted many times. The library was prepared for alpha chains; this beta chain is a stray read, so its frequency means little. This chain links TRBV9 with TRBJ2-7, with 7 positions matching TRBD2. V lost 0 bases to trimming and J lost 2 bases; unmatched junction nucleotides: 2. The CDR3 is made up of 14 amino acids. The germline CDR1 and CDR2 sequences are SGDLS and YYNGEE. DNA of the CDR3: TGTGCCAGCAGCGTAGCGGGAGGCCCCTACGAGCAGTACTTC. Translating gives CASSVAGGPYEQYF.

In this sample, this clonotype turned up a few times. As an off-target read in a library built for alpha chains, this beta chain has a frequency of little significance. This sequence joins TRBV28 and TRBJ2-1; 9 bases are a match to TRBD1. V was pared by 5 bases and J by 7 bases, with 12 bases of the junction left unmatched. CDR1 is MDHEN, CDR2 SYDVKM, per germline. The CDR3 spans 16 residues. In DNA, the CDR3 is TGTGCCAGCAGTACCCCGGGACAGGGCAGCGGAAATGAGCAGTTCTTC. Amino acids: CASSTPGQGSGNEQFF.

By share of the sample, this clonotype is medium-sized. Being off target in a library aimed at alpha chains, this beta chain has a size of little meaning. V and J are TRBV7-9 and TRBJ2-7, with 10 nucleotides matching TRBD2. CDR1 is SEHNR and CDR2 is FQNEAQ in the germline V gene (reference sequence). The CDR3 has 15 residues. V lost 5 bases to trimming and J lost 4 bases; unmatched junction nucleotides: 8. CDR3 DNA: TGTGCCAGCAGCCCACCCGGGACTAGCGCATACGAGCAGTACTTC. Amino acid sequence: CASSPPGTSAYEQYF.

This clonotype was found many times. This beta chain slipped into a library made for alpha chains as a stray read, so its size is not meaningful. The V and J genes are TRBV19 and TRBJ2-3; D is unclear. V lost 6 bases, J lost 2 bases, and 9 bases lay in between. CDR3 length equals 13 residues. The germline CDR1 and CDR2 sequences are LNHDA and SQIVND (reference sequence). The CDR3 region has the DNA TGTGCCAGTAGCGGTATCTCCACAGATACGCAGTATTTT. Amino acids: CASSGISTDTQYF.

This clonotype appeared many times. For a library built for alpha chains, this beta chain is a stray read; little rests on its size. The J gene is TRBJ1-5, the V gene TRBV7-2; unclear D gene. Germline V gene data show CDR1 as SGHTA and CDR2 as FQGNSA. V lost 3 bases to trimming and J lost 5 bases, with 14 bases between them. The CDR3 has 15 amino acids. The CDR3 nucleotides read TGTGCCAGCAGCTTCCGCTGGTCAGCCGATCAGCCCCAGCATTTT. Amino acid sequence: CASSFRWSADQPQHF.

This clonotype was detected ten times or more. This beta chain represents an off-target read in a library built for alpha chains; its size is of limited meaning. The V gene is TRBV27, the J gene TRBJ1-2, with 9 bases aligning to TRBD1. CDR3 size: 12 residues. Germline CDR1 MNHEY, CDR2 SMNVEV (reference sequence). V lost 8 bases and J lost 6; bases outside the gene matches: 4. CDR3 DNA sequence: TGTGCCAGCCGGACAGGGGCTGATGGCTACACCTTC. As protein: CASRTGADGYTF.

This clonotype was found many times. Found in a library prepared for alpha chains, this beta chain is an off-target read, and its abundance has little meaning. This sequence joins TRBV5-1 and TRBJ2-7, with D perhaps being TRBD1 or TRBD2 (5 bases each). Germline V gene data show CDR1 as SGHRS and CDR2 as YFSETQ. Trimming removed 5 bases from V and 3 bases from J, with 15 bases in between. CDR3 length: 14 residues. DNA of the CDR3: TGCGCCAGCAGACTGGGGGATACGAACTACGAGCAGTACTTC. Amino acids: CASRLGDTNYEQYF.

This clonotype has ten or more counts. This beta chain was picked up by a library intended for alpha chains and is off target, so its count carries little meaning. The CDR3 DNA follows: TGCAGTGCTAGAGGTTTCAAGGCCACGGGGGGCGGCGAGCAGTACTTC. Amino acid sequence: CSARGFKATGGGEQYF. J is TRBJ2-7 and V is TRBV20-1; D possibly corresponds to TRBD2 (7 bases). The germline CDR1 and CDR2 sequences are DFQATT and SNEGSKA (reference sequence). Between the trimmed V and J ends, which lost 1 base and 6 bases, there was a span of 22 bases. The CDR3 totals 16 residues.

In its sample, this clonotype was seen many times. The library was prepared for alpha chains; this beta chain is a stray read, so its frequency means little. The chain recombines TRBV5-1 with TRBJ1-3; D gene ambiguous. Germline CDR1 reads SGHRS; CDR2 reads YFSETQ. The CDR3 contains 18 residues. Trimming cost V 0 bases and J 1 base, with 17 bases left between them. CDR3 in DNA: TGCGCCAGCAGCTTGGGATTCGGTACAACACAGTCTGGAAACACCATATATTTT. Encoded protein: CASSLGFGTTQSGNTIYF.

This clonotype occurred many times. The library was built for alpha chains, so this beta chain is an off-target read and its size means little. V gene TRBV7-3 combines with J gene TRBJ2-5; 9 positions agree with TRBD1. Unmatched junction bases numbered 11, after V lost 4 bases and J lost 5 bases. The germline gives CDR1 SGHTA, CDR2 FQGTGA. The CDR3 is made up of 16 amino acids. The DNA of the CDR3 is TGTGCCAGCAGCTCGACACCACAGGGGGCGCCTGAGACCCAGTACTTC. It encodes CASSSTPQGAPETQYF.

This clonotype turned up a few times. This beta chain is a stray sequence in a library constructed for alpha chains; its clone size is not meaningful. The chain is built from TRBV29-1 and TRBJ1-2; D unclear. V was pared by 3 bases and J by 0 bases, with 8 bases between. Germline V gene lookup returns CDR1 SQVTM and CDR2 ANQGSEA. This CDR3 has 13 residues. This CDR3 reads CSVERRANYGYTF. DNA for the CDR3: TGCAGCGTTGAGCGACGTGCTAACTATGGCTACACCTTC.

This clonotype was counted ten times or more. Because this beta chain is a stray read in a library intended to capture alpha chains, its abundance should not be given much weight. V and J are TRBV20-1 and TRBJ2-1, with no clear D. CDR1 and CDR2 from the germline V gene are DFQATT and SNEGSKA (reference sequence). CDR3 size: 13 residues. Trimming took off 3 bases at V and 3 bases at J, with 9 bases between the two ends. CDR3 in amino acids: CSARGGIYNEQFF. The CDR3, as DNA: TGCAGTGCTAGGGGTGGGATCTACAATGAGCAGTTCTTC.

This clonotype was seen at least ten times. For a library built for alpha chains, this beta chain is a stray read; little rests on its size. The rearrangement uses TRBV6-6 and TRBJ2-1, with TRBD1 matching over 9 bases. Looked up from germline, CDR1 is MNHNY and CDR2 is SVGAGI (reference sequence). V trimming: 6 bases; J trimming: 2 bases; junction bases outside the gene matches: 5. There are 15 residues in the CDR3. CDR3 coding DNA: TGTGCCAGCAGCCCACGACAGGGGGCCTACAATGAGCAGTTCTTC. Its translation is CASSPRQGAYNEQFF.

This clonotype is medium-sized by share. This beta chain is off target for a library built for alpha chains, so its abundance means little. This chain joins TRBV11-3 and TRBJ1-1, with 7 bases that match TRBD1. From germline, CDR1 is SGHNT and CDR2 YENEEA. V lost 5 bases, J lost 0 bases, and 9 bases stayed unmatched. This CDR3 comprises 16 residues. CDR3 nucleotides: TGTGCCAGCAGCCCTACTCCGGGACAGATGAACACTGAAGCTTTCTTT. Amino acids: CASSPTPGQMNTEAFF.

This clonotype has ten or more counts. This beta chain slipped into a library made for alpha chains as a stray read, so its size is not meaningful. The chain has TRBV20-1 and TRBJ1-5; 7 nucleotides line up with TRBD1. Germline CDR1 and CDR2: DFQATT and SNEGSKA (reference sequence). The CDR3 runs 13 residues. The ends lost 2 bases at V and 3 bases at J; junction bases unmatched: 1. The CDR3 region is CSARQGVNQPQHF. CDR3 coding DNA: TGCAGTGCTAGACAGGGGGTCAATCAGCCCCAGCATTTT.

At least ten counts were recorded for this clonotype. A library made for alpha chains picked up this beta chain off target, so its size means little. The chain is built from TRBV11-3 and TRBJ2-1; D is ambiguous. V lost 0 bases and J lost 8, with 5 bases in between. The CDR3 consists of 12 residues. CDR1 is SGHNT, CDR2 YENEEA, per germline. CDR3 sequence (DNA): TGTGCCAGCAGCTTAGATTGGGATGAGCAGTTCTTC. Residues: CASSLDWDEQFF. Looking up the rest from reference TRBV11-3 and TRBJ2-1 gives the full variable domain: EAGVVQSPRYKIIEKKQPVAFWCNPISGHNTLYWYLQNLGQGPELLIRYENEEAVDDSQLPKDRFSAERLKGVDSTLKIQPAELGDSAVYLCASSLDWDEQFFGPGTRLTVL.